Sequencing of this T cell receptor beta chain was carried out in a study of cytomegalovirus exposure and HLA in healthy donors. Primers for the PCR totalled 60 Vbeta and 13 Jbeta. Data came from immunoSEQ multiplex PCR; TCRdb stores just in-frame clones and leaves some out. The data hold roughly 200,000 clones, with roughly 83% observed a single time. Per the germline V gene, CDR1 is SQVTM and CDR2 is ANQGSEA. V shed 5 bases and J shed 8 bases, with 9 bases lying between them. This CDR3 region has 10 residues. The sample consisted of PBMCs. The chain carries TRBV29-1 and TRBJ1-1; D may be TRBD1 (6 bases). The TCR comes from a boy between 2 and 15 years old in good health and CMV-seronegative. The CDR3 spells CSVWQGEAFF. In DNA, the CDR3 is TGCAGCGTTTGGCAGGGGGAAGCTTTCTTT.